This T cell receptor (beta chain) was sequenced for a study of T cells in Graves' hyperthyroidism and ophthalmopathy. The overall study: Upon initial diagnosis and before any treatment, peripheral blood was collected. Notes on the study in general: Blood held most thyroid clonotypes expanded above 0.001 frequency.

Germline CDR1 and CDR2: SNHLY and FYNNEI. Trimming shortened V by 6 bases and J by 7 bases, and 15 bases separated the two germline ends. This CDR3 comprises 13 residues. Ten or more counts support this clonotype. The antigen is not known. There were TCR beta CDR3 regions amplified from RNA transcripts. During a first-round RT-PCR of the TCR CDR3, the HTBI primer set was used. TCRdb re-called the multiplex PCR reads through MiXCR, storing one row per CDR3 protein. This repertoire shows under 350,000 distinct CDR3 sequences, 25% to 30% found once; its top ten account for more than 25%. Hyperthyroidism patients were newly diagnosed, had disease duration under 2 months, and were aged 18 to 65 years. On the basis of clinical symptoms, serum thyroxine and TRAb, thyroid ultrasound and orbital computed tomography, diagnoses were made.

Sequenced sample: blood. The TCR sequence derives from a man aged 40-49 years with Graves' hyperthyroidism that later progressed to Graves' ophthalmopathy. The rearrangement joins TRBV2 to TRBJ1-1, with D possibly matching TRBD1 (5 bases). This CDR3 is CASRLGPDSEAFF. The CDR3 DNA is TGTGCCAGCAGATTGGGGCCCGACAGTGAAGCTTTCTTT.